This is a list of T cell receptor beta chains from one sample in a study of cytomegalovirus exposure and HLA in healthy donors. The repertoire was sequenced with immunoSEQ multiplex PCR; TCRdb's copy has only in-frame clones and lacks some. The profile shows 95,000 to 150,000 clones, approximately 75% of them singletons. Sequenced: PBMCs. The receptors originated from a man aged 40-50 years in good health and CMV-seronegative. The CDR3 runs from the conserved cysteine through the conserved F or W. The order of the fields is CDR3 DNA, CDR3 protein, V gene, J gene, clone size, D gene. D genes are given only for firm matches. Clone sizes are given selectively: once, few, many, or a class where the clone is expanded.

CDR3 DNA: TGCGCCAGCAATACGGGAGAAACCTTCTCCGAGCAGTACTTC; CDR3 protein: CASNTGETFSEQYF; V gene: TRBV5-1; J gene: TRBJ2-7; clone size: few; D gene: -
CDR3 DNA: TGTGCCAGCAGTGGACGGGGGAACTATGGCTACACCTTC; CDR3 protein: CASSGRGNYGYTF; V gene: TRBV2; J gene: TRBJ1-2; clone size: -; D gene: -
CDR3 DNA: TGTGCCAGTAGACTCCAGGGGAACTACAATGAGCAGTTCTTC; CDR3 protein: CASRLQGNYNEQFF; V gene: TRBV2; J gene: TRBJ2-1; clone size: -; D gene: -
CDR3 DNA: TGTGCCAGCTCACCAACTCAGGGATCGACTGGAAACACCATATATTTT; CDR3 protein: CASSPTQGSTGNTIYF; V gene: TRBV18; J gene: TRBJ1-3; clone size: few; D gene: -
CDR3 DNA: TGTGCCACCAGCAGAGGACAGGGCAATCAGCCCCAGCATTTT; CDR3 protein: CATSRGQGNQPQHF; V gene: TRBV15; J gene: TRBJ1-5; clone size: -; D gene: -
CDR3 DNA: TGTGCCAGTAGGGGACAGGGGGCATTGGCTTTCTTT; CDR3 protein: CASRGQGALAFF; V gene: TRBV19; J gene: TRBJ1-1; clone size: -; D gene: TRBD1
CDR3 DNA: TGTGCCACCAGCAGAACCGGGGTGGAGACCCAGTACTTC; CDR3 protein: CATSRTGVETQYF; V gene: TRBV15; J gene: TRBJ2-5; clone size: -; D gene: -
CDR3 DNA: TGTGCCAGCAGGCAATCAGGGTTTAGCAATCAGCCCCAGCATTTT; CDR3 protein: CASRQSGFSNQPQHF; V gene: TRBV28; J gene: TRBJ1-5; clone size: -; D gene: -
CDR3 DNA: TGTGCCAGTATACTAGCGGGAGTTGGTGAGCAGTTCTTC; CDR3 protein: CASILAGVGEQFF; V gene: TRBV27; J gene: TRBJ2-1; clone size: -; D gene: TRBD2
CDR3 DNA: TGTGCCAGCAGCAGAGAGGGCGGCACTGAAGCTTTCTTT; CDR3 protein: CASSREGGTEAFF; V gene: TRBV7-9; J gene: TRBJ1-1; clone size: -; D gene: -
CDR3 DNA: TGTGCCTGGAATGGGGGCTTCACTAGCACAGATACGCAGTATTTT; CDR3 protein: CAWNGGFTSTDTQYF; V gene: TRBV30; J gene: TRBJ2-3; clone size: -; D gene: -
CDR3 DNA: TGTGCCAGCAGTGTACAGACAGGCTACGAGCAGTACTTC; CDR3 protein: CASSVQTGYEQYF; V gene: TRBV25-1; J gene: TRBJ2-7; clone size: -; D gene: -
CDR3 DNA: TGTGCCAGCACCCAGGGCAGGGAGCTGTTTTTT; CDR3 protein: CASTQGRELFF; V gene: TRBV27; J gene: TRBJ2-2; clone size: -; D gene: -
CDR3 DNA: TGCGCCAGCAGCCAAGACGGGACAGGGAGCTACGAGCAGTACTTC; CDR3 protein: CASSQDGTGSYEQYF; V gene: TRBV4-3; J gene: TRBJ2-7; clone size: -; D gene: TRBD1
CDR3 DNA: TGTGCCAGCAGCTTAAGGCAGGGCATCGGGGAGCTGTTTTTT; CDR3 protein: CASSLRQGIGELFF; V gene: TRBV5-4; J gene: TRBJ2-2; clone size: -; D gene: -
CDR3 DNA: TGTGCCAGCAGGGCAGGGAGAAACACCATATATTTT; CDR3 protein: CASRAGRNTIYF; V gene: TRBV11-2; J gene: TRBJ1-3; clone size: once; D gene: -
CDR3 DNA: TGTGCCAGCAGCCCCACCAACAGGGGGGGCTTT; CDR3 protein: CASSPTNRGGF; V gene: TRBV11-2; J gene: TRBJ1-1; clone size: -; D gene: TRBD1
CDR3 DNA: TGTGCCAGCAGTTACTCGCTAACCTATGGCTACACCTTC; CDR3 protein: CASSYSLTYGYTF; V gene: TRBV6-5; J gene: TRBJ1-2; clone size: -; D gene: -
CDR3 DNA: TGTGCCAGCAGCGTGCTGACGGCGGCGAACACTGAAGCTTTCTTT; CDR3 protein: CASSVLTAANTEAFF; V gene: TRBV9; J gene: TRBJ1-1; clone size: -; D gene: -
CDR3 DNA: TGTGCCAGCAGGCTTGCAGGGTCTAGAGGAAATGAGCAGTTCTTC; CDR3 protein: CASRLAGSRGNEQFF; V gene: TRBV28; J gene: TRBJ2-1; clone size: -; D gene: -
CDR3 DNA: TGTGCCAGCAGTTTGTCTAGCGGGCAAGAGACCCAGTACTTC; CDR3 protein: CASSLSSGQETQYF; V gene: TRBV28; J gene: TRBJ2-5; clone size: -; D gene: TRBD2
CDR3 DNA: TGTGCCTGGACGCCGCTCCGGGAGCAGTTCTTC; CDR3 protein: CAWTPLREQFF; V gene: TRBV30; J gene: TRBJ2-1; clone size: few; D gene: -
CDR3 DNA: TGTGCCAGCAGCTTAGCGGGAAATCAGCCCCAGCATTTT; CDR3 protein: CASSLAGNQPQHF; V gene: TRBV11-2; J gene: TRBJ1-5; clone size: few; D gene: -
CDR3 DNA: TGCGCCAGCAGTTCTCAGGGCACCGGGGAGCTGTTTTTT; CDR3 protein: CASSSQGTGELFF; V gene: TRBV5-1; J gene: TRBJ2-2; clone size: -; D gene: -
CDR3 DNA: TGTGCCAGCAGCTTAGACAAGGGGCCTCGCGAGCAGTACTTC; CDR3 protein: CASSLDKGPREQYF; V gene: TRBV11-2; J gene: TRBJ2-7; clone size: -; D gene: -
CDR3 DNA: TGTGCCAGCAGCGAGGGACTAGCGCAAGAGACCCAGTACTTC; CDR3 protein: CASSEGLAQETQYF; V gene: TRBV5-5; J gene: TRBJ2-5; clone size: -; D gene: TRBD2
CDR3 DNA: TGTGCCAGCTCCCGAGCCAGGGGTGGGACTGAAGCTTTCTTT; CDR3 protein: CASSRARGGTEAFF; V gene: TRBV18; J gene: TRBJ1-1; clone size: -; D gene: -
CDR3 DNA: TGTGCCAGCAGTTTCACAGGGGGCGGGCAGCCCCAGCATTTT; CDR3 protein: CASSFTGGGQPQHF; V gene: TRBV27; J gene: TRBJ1-5; clone size: -; D gene: TRBD1
CDR3 DNA: TGTGCCAGCAGTTTAAAGCGGAGCTCCTACGAGCAGTACTTC; CDR3 protein: CASSLKRSSYEQYF; V gene: TRBV27; J gene: TRBJ2-7; clone size: -; D gene: -
CDR3 DNA: TGTGCCAGCAGTGAAAACGGACAGGGGCCTTTCTTT; CDR3 protein: CASSENGQGPFF; V gene: TRBV2; J gene: TRBJ1-1; clone size: once; D gene: TRBD1
CDR3 DNA: TGTGCCAGTAGTATGGGGACAGGAAATCAGCCCCAGCATTTT; CDR3 protein: CASSMGTGNQPQHF; V gene: TRBV19; J gene: TRBJ1-5; clone size: -; D gene: TRBD1
CDR3 DNA: TGTGCCAGCGAGCCCGGGGCTAGCGGGAGGAACTCCTACAATGAGCAGTTCTTC; CDR3 protein: CASEPGASGRNSYNEQFF; V gene: TRBV27; J gene: TRBJ2-1; clone size: -; D gene: TRBD2
CDR3 DNA: TGTGCCAGCAGCCAAAGTCTAGCGGAACACAATGAGCAGTTCTTC; CDR3 protein: CASSQSLAEHNEQFF; V gene: TRBV7-3; J gene: TRBJ2-1; clone size: -; D gene: TRBD2
CDR3 DNA: TGTGCCAGTAGTATTATATCTGGCGGGGTAGTGTACCAAGAGACCCAGTACTTC; CDR3 protein: CASSIISGGVVYQETQYF; V gene: TRBV19; J gene: TRBJ2-5; clone size: -; D gene: -
CDR3 DNA: TGTGCCAGCAGTGAAGGAGGGAAGACCCAGTACTTC; CDR3 protein: CASSEGGKTQYF; V gene: TRBV6-1; J gene: TRBJ2-5; clone size: -; D gene: -
CDR3 DNA: TGCGCCAGCAGCGGCGGACTAGCGGGAAGCACAGATACGCAGTATTTT; CDR3 protein: CASSGGLAGSTDTQYF; V gene: TRBV5-1; J gene: TRBJ2-3; clone size: -; D gene: TRBD2
CDR3 DNA: TGTGCCAGCAGTTTATTGGGGCATCAGCCCCAGCATTTT; CDR3 protein: CASSLLGHQPQHF; V gene: TRBV27; J gene: TRBJ1-5; clone size: -; D gene: -
CDR3 DNA: TGTGCCAGCTCACCATCGCGGGGGGCCTACAATGAGCAGTTCTTC; CDR3 protein: CASSPSRGAYNEQFF; V gene: TRBV18; J gene: TRBJ2-1; clone size: -; D gene: TRBD2
CDR3 DNA: TGCGCCAGCAGTGAGATCAGCGGGGCGAACACCGGGGAGCTGTTTTTT; CDR3 protein: CASSEISGANTGELFF; V gene: TRBV10-1; J gene: TRBJ2-2; clone size: few; D gene: TRBD2
CDR3 DNA: TGTGCCAGCAGCGTAGCGGGACAGTCATACAATGAGCAGTTCTTC; CDR3 protein: CASSVAGQSYNEQFF; V gene: TRBV9; J gene: TRBJ2-1; clone size: -; D gene: TRBD1
CDR3 DNA: TGCGCCAGCAGCCCTGGACTAGCGGGGGGGACGGAAACAGATACGCAGTATTTT; CDR3 protein: CASSPGLAGGTETDTQYF; V gene: TRBV5-1; J gene: TRBJ2-3; clone size: -; D gene: TRBD2
CDR3 DNA: TGTGCCAGCAGTGAAGTTCGGTTCTCTGGAAACACCATATATTTT; CDR3 protein: CASSEVRFSGNTIYF; V gene: TRBV6-1; J gene: TRBJ1-3; clone size: -; D gene: -
CDR3 DNA: TGTGCCAGGCCCCCGGACTACTCCTACGAGCAGTACTTC; CDR3 protein: CARPPDYSYEQYF; V gene: TRBV5-3; J gene: TRBJ2-7; clone size: few; D gene: -
CDR3 DNA: TGTGCCAGCATTGGTGGAGGGAACACTGAAGCTTTCTTT; CDR3 protein: CASIGGGNTEAFF; V gene: TRBV2; J gene: TRBJ1-1; clone size: -; D gene: -
CDR3 DNA: TGTGCCAGCAGCTTAATGGGCAGGGCGAAGGGCGAGCAGTACTTC; CDR3 protein: CASSLMGRAKGEQYF; V gene: TRBV7-3; J gene: TRBJ2-7; clone size: few; D gene: -
CDR3 DNA: TGTGCCAGCAGTTTATCGAGGACAGCTAACTATGGCTACACCTTC; CDR3 protein: CASSLSRTANYGYTF; V gene: TRBV27; J gene: TRBJ1-2; clone size: -; D gene: -
CDR3 DNA: TGTGCCAGCAGCTTACACAGCGGGTTCGAGCAGTACTTC; CDR3 protein: CASSLHSGFEQYF; V gene: TRBV7-2; J gene: TRBJ2-7; clone size: few; D gene: -
CDR3 DNA: TGTGCCAGCAGCTTAGGGGCGTTCGACACTGAAGCTTTCTTT; CDR3 protein: CASSLGAFDTEAFF; V gene: TRBV11-1; J gene: TRBJ1-1; clone size: few; D gene: -
CDR3 DNA: TGTGCCAGCAGCCCTCTCAGCTATGGCTACACCTTC; CDR3 protein: CASSPLSYGYTF; V gene: TRBV7-9; J gene: TRBJ1-2; clone size: -; D gene: -